The next 10 T cell receptor beta chains were all read from a single sample in a study of CD8 T cells in Susac syndrome. Random hexamers were used to reverse transcribe the RNA input (roughly 0.5 to 1 ug). TCRdb fed the immunoSEQ multiplex PCR reads into MiXCR, producing one record per CDR3 protein. Of 90,000 or so distinct CDR3 sequences in the sample, approximately 95% were seen once. The sequencing sample was made of CD8+ T cells from PBMCs. The receptors come from a human donor in good health.

The V call is TRBV7-6, the J call TRBJ2-1, with 9 nucleotides matching TRBD2. This CDR3 is 13 amino acids long. Germline V gives CDR1 SGHVS, CDR2 FNYEAQ. The V and J ends lost 4 bases and 7 bases, in that order; junction bases with no gene match: 2. The CDR3 DNA sequence: TGTGCCAGCAGCTCGGGACTAGCAAATGAGCAGTTCTTC. It specifies CASSSGLANEQFF.

The V call is TRBV3-1, the J call TRBJ2-7; D is unresolved. V was trimmed by 4 bases and J by 3 bases, leaving 16 bases between them. The CDR3 runs to 15 residues. Germline V CDR1 and CDR2: LGHDT, YNNKEL (reference sequence). The CDR3 reads CASSPAEFKIYEQYF. In DNA, the CDR3 is TGTGCCAGCAGCCCAGCAGAATTCAAGATCTACGAGCAGTACTTC.

The rearrangement joins TRBV5-1 to TRBJ1-1; D remains ambiguous. From germline, CDR1 is SGHRS and CDR2 YFSETQ. Between the trimmed V and J ends, which lost 0 bases and 4 bases, there was a span of 7 bases. The CDR3 spans 13 residues. The CDR3 sequence: CASSLESATEAFF. CDR3 DNA: TGCGCCAGCAGCTTGGAGAGCGCCACTGAAGCTTTCTTT.

The J gene is TRBJ1-1, the V gene TRBV6-1; 8 bases line up with TRBD1. Unmatched junction bases numbered 6, after V lost 6 bases and J lost 3 bases. The CDR3 covers 14 residues. Germline CDR1 is MNHNS and CDR2 is SASEGT. The CDR3 DNA follows: TGTGCCAGCAGAGGACAGGGCCGCTACACTGAAGCTTTCTTT. Its protein product is CASRGQGRYTEAFF.

The CDR3 sequence is CASSSGQVNTGELFF. As DNA, the CDR3 is TGTGCCAGCAGCTCGGGACAGGTGAACACCGGGGAGCTGTTTTTT. The V call is TRBV7-9, the J call TRBJ2-2; 8 nucleotides agree with TRBD1. The length of the CDR3 is 15 residues. Germline CDR1 reads SEHNR; CDR2 reads FQNEAQ (reference sequence). V was pared by 4 bases and J by 1 base, with 2 bases of the junction left unmatched.

V and J are TRBV5-1 and TRBJ2-1, with D possibly matching TRBD2 (6 bases). The CDR3 contains 12 residues. Per the germline V gene, CDR1 is SGHRS and CDR2 is YFSETQ. Deletions cut 4 bases from V and 6 bases from J, with 8 bases between. CDR3 sequence: CASSRAGNEQFF. CDR3 DNA sequence: TGCGCCAGCAGCAGAGCGGGCAATGAGCAGTTCTTC.

This chain connects TRBV29-1 to TRBJ2-7; TRBD1 matches 9 bases. The V and J ends lost 6 bases and 6 bases, in that order; junction bases with no gene match: 9. The CDR3 extends over 13 amino acids. The germline CDR1 and CDR2 sequences are SQVTM and ANQGSEA. The CDR3 is CSVAGTGYSEQYF. CDR3 coding DNA: TGCAGCGTCGCCGGGACAGGGTACTCCGAGCAGTACTTC.

J is TRBJ1-2 and V is TRBV20-1; TRBD1 agrees at 12 bases. From germline, CDR1 is DFQATT and CDR2 SNEGSKA (reference sequence). The CDR3 totals 15 residues. The V segment lost 0 bases and the J segment 7 bases; nucleotides outside the gene matches: 6. The chain's CDR3 is CSARDKGQGAVGYTF. The CDR3 coding sequence is TGCAGTGCTAGAGATAAGGGACAGGGGGCGGTTGGCTACACCTTC.

V and J are TRBV2 and TRBJ1-5; a possible D gene is TRBD1 (6 bases). Per the germline V gene, CDR1 is SNHLY and CDR2 is FYNNEI. The CDR3 spans 16 residues. V lost 5 bases and J 5 bases, leaving 19 bases between the germline ends. CDR3 residues: CASSKTGRGPDQPQHF. CDR3 nucleotides: TGTGCCAGCAGTAAAACGGGCAGGGGACCTGATCAGCCCCAGCATTTT.

The gene calls are TRBV30 and TRBJ2-5, with D tentatively TRBD1 or TRBD2 (5 bases each). The CDR3 loop spans 13 amino acids. With 4 bases removed from V and 5 bases from J, the gap between germline ends came to 14 bases. The V gene's germline CDR1 is GTSNPN and CDR2 SVGIG (reference sequence). The CDR3 protein is CAWNLGTRETQYF. The CDR3 region has the DNA TGTGCCTGGAATCTGGGGACCCGCGAGACCCAGTACTTC. The entire variable domain, with the rest obtained from reference TRBV30 and TRBJ2-5, is as follows: SQTIHQWPATLVQPVGSPLSLECTVEGTSNPNLYWYRQAAGRGLQLLFYSVGIGQISSEVPQNLSASRPQDRQFILSSKKLLLSDSGFYLCAWNLGTRETQYFGPGTRLLVL.